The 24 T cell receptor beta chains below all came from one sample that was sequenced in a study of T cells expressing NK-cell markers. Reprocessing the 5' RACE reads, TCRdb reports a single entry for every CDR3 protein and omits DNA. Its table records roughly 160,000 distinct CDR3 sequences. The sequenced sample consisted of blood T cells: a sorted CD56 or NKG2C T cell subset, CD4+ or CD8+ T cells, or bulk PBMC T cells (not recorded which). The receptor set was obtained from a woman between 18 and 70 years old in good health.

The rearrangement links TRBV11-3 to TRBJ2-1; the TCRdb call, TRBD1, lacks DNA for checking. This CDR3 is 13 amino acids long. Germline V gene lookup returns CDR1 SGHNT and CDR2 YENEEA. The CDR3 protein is CASSLVRGNEQFF.

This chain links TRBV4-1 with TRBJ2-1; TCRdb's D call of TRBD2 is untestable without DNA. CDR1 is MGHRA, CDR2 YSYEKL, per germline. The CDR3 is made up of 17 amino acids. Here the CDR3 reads CASSHSRTRGWGNEQFF.

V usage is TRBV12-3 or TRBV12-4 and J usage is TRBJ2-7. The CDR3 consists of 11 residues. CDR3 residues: CASSLTPWLYF.

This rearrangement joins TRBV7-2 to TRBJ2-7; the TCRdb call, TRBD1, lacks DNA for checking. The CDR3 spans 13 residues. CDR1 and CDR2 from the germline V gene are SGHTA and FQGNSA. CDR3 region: CASSSKGGREQYF. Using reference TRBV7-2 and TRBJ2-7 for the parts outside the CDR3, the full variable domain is GAGVSQSPSNKVTEKGKDVELRCDPISGHTALYWYRQSLGQGLEFLIYFQGNSAPDKSGLPSDRFSAERTGGSVSTLTIQRTQQEDSAVYLCASSSKGGREQYFGPGTRLTVT.

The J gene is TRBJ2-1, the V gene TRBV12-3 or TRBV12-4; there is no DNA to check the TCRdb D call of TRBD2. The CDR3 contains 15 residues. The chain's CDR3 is CASSLLVSSYNEQFF.

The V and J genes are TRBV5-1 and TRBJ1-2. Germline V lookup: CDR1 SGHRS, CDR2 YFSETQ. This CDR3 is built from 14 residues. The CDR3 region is CASSLESPNYGYTF.

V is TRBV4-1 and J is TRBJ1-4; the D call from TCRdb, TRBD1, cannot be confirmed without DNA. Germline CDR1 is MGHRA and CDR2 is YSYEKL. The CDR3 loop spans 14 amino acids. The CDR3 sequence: CASSQGVANEKLFF.

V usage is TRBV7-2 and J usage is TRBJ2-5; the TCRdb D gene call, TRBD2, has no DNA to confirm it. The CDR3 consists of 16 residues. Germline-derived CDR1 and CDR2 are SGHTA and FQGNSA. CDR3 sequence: CASSLQTRGNQETQYF.

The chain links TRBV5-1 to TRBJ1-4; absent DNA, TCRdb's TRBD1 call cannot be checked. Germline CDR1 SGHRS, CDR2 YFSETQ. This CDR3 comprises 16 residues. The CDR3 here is CASSRAGTAPNEKLFF.

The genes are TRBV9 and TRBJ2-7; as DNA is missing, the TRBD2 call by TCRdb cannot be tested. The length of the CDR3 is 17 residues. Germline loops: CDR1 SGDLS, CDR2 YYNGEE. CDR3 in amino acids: CASSVGYSAQLPYEQYF.

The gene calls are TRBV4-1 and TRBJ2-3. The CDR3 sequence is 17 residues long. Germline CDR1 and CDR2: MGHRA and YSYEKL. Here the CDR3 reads CASSQVKTAWGPDTQYF.

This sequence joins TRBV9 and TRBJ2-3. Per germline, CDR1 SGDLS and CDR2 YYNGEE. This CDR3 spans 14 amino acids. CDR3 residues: CASSVAPSQDTQYF.

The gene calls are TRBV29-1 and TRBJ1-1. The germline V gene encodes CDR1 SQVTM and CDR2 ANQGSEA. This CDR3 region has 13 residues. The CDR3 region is CSTSGPLNTEAFF.

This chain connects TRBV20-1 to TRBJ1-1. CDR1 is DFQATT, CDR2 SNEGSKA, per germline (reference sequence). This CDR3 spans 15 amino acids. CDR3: CSAPHQRRRPTEAFF.

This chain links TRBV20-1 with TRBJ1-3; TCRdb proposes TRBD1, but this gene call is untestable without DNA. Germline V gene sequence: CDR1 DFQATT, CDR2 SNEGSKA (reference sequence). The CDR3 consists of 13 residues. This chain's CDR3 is CSAGTGSGNTIYF.

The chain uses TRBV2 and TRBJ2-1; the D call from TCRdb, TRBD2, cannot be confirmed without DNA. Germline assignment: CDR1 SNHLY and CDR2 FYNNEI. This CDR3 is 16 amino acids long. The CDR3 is CASSESIGGAYNEQFF.

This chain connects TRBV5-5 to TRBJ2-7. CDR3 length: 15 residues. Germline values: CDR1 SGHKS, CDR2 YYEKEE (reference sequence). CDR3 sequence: CASSANHGSLGEQYF.

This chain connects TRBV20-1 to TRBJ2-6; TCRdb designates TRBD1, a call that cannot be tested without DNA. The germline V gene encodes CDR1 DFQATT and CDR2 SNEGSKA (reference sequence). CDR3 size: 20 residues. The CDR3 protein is CSAYNPGQGSTNSGANVLTF.

This CDR3 is CASSLRTQEGEQYF. This chain uses TRBV5-5 with TRBJ2-7; TCRdb proposes TRBD2, but this gene call is untestable without DNA. The CDR3 length is 14 residues. The germline V gene has CDR1 SGHKS and CDR2 YYEKEE (reference sequence).

The CDR3 sequence is CAAIVGDQETQYF. V and J are TRBV12-3 or TRBV12-4 and TRBJ2-5. The CDR3 consists of 13 residues.

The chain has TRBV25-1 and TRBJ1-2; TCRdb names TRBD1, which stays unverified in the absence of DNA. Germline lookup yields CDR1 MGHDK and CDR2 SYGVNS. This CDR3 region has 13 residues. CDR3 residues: CASSESGTHGYTF.

The CDR3: CASSRGLAGAGTYNEQFF. The V call is TRBV4-1, the J call TRBJ2-1; with no DNA, the TCRdb D assignment of TRBD2 cannot be verified. This CDR3 has 18 amino acids. The germline CDR1 and CDR2 sequences are MGHRA and YSYEKL.

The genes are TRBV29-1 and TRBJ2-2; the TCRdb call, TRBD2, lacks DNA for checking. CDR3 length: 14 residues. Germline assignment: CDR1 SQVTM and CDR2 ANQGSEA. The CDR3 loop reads CSVSASVGSGELFF.

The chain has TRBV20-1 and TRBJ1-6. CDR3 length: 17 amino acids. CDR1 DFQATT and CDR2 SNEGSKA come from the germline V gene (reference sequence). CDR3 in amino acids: CSARVGTGSSYNSPLHF.